This TCR beta chain was documented in a study of blood T cell repertoires in COVID-19. Study in general: Sites in the United States, Italy and Spain provided acute and convalescent COVID-19 samples. PBMCs, B-cell-depleted T cells, or T cells provided the cDNA or gDNA that made up the material.

Germline CDR1 and CDR2: SEHNR and FQNEAQ (reference sequence). V shed 1 base and J shed 0 bases, with 6 bases lying between them. The CDR3 sequence is 14 residues long. Seattle patients were enrolled while actively infected and followed longitudinally. Per the original data handling: Cell counts per sample came from amplifying reference gene primers. Measured with immunoSEQ multiplex PCR; TCRdb has only the in-frame clones, and not every one. V and J calls and clone size are copied from that table; D and trimming were computed from the DNA. Of 300,000 to 350,000 clones listed, approximately 87% are singletons.

The chain has TRBV7-9 and TRBJ1-1; D not resolved. The sequencing sample was made of peripheral blood. This receptor was taken from a woman aged 30 to 39 with COVID-19, enrolled during active disease. The CDR3 is CASSLGHMNTEAFF. CDR3 nucleotide sequence: TGTGCCAGCAGCTTAGGGCACATGAACACTGAAGCTTTCTTT.